These T cell receptor beta chains were read from a single sample in a study of T-cell memory formation after mild COVID-19. MiXCR, applied by TCRdb to the 5' RACE reads, yields one record per CDR3 protein. The table has approximately 100,000 distinct CDR3 sequences, 25% seen once. Specimen: PBMCs or a T cell subset sorted from them (not recorded which). These receptors were collected from a man aged 18 to 29 who had mild COVID-19 (a few samples of this study predate the infection). Cell type and time point are not known. Both conserved end residues are part of each CDR3. Fields, in order: clone size, V gene, J gene, D gene, CDR3 protein, CDR3 DNA. A D gene is named only where the DNA matches it firmly. Size tells how often a clone was seen (once, few, many) or the class of an expanded clone, and some rows leave it out.

clone_size: few; v_call: TRBV7-3; j_call: TRBJ2-3; d_call: -; cdr3_aa: CASSLFAVSSTDTQYF; cdr3_nt: TGTGCCAGCAGCTTATTCGCTGTGTCTAGCACAGATACGCAGTATTTT
clone_size: -; v_call: TRBV9; j_call: TRBJ2-7; d_call: TRBD1; cdr3_aa: CASSAGTGIYEQYF; cdr3_nt: TGTGCCAGCAGCGCCGGGACAGGGATCTACGAGCAGTACTTC
clone_size: many; v_call: TRBV7-3; j_call: TRBJ2-1; d_call: -; cdr3_aa: CASSSGGSYNEQFF; cdr3_nt: TGTGCCAGCAGCTCGGGCGGTTCCTACAATGAGCAGTTCTTC
clone_size: -; v_call: TRBV4-1; j_call: TRBJ1-4; d_call: -; cdr3_aa: CASSQVWTGGEKLFF; cdr3_nt: TGCGCCAGCAGCCAAGTCTGGACGGGCGGGGAAAAACTGTTTTTT
clone_size: -; v_call: TRBV20-1; j_call: TRBJ2-3; d_call: -; cdr3_aa: CSARNQESTDTQYF; cdr3_nt: TGCAGTGCTAGAAATCAGGAGTCCACAGATACGCAGTATTTT
clone_size: -; v_call: TRBV28; j_call: TRBJ2-1; d_call: -; cdr3_aa: CASSLLTQYNEQFF; cdr3_nt: TGTGCCAGCAGTTTACTCACCCAGTACAATGAGCAGTTCTTC
clone_size: few; v_call: TRBV4-1; j_call: TRBJ2-1; d_call: -; cdr3_aa: CASRPRDGAANEQFF; cdr3_nt: TGCGCCAGCAGACCCCGGGACGGAGCCGCCAATGAGCAGTTCTTC
clone_size: -; v_call: TRBV6-5; j_call: TRBJ2-5; d_call: -; cdr3_aa: CASSYSAQGREETQYF; cdr3_nt: TGTGCCAGCAGTTACTCGGCCCAGGGGCGTGAAGAGACCCAGTACTTC
clone_size: few; v_call: TRBV10-3; j_call: TRBJ2-1; d_call: -; cdr3_aa: CAISEVLGDEQFF; cdr3_nt: TGTGCCATCAGTGAAGTTCTGGGAGATGAGCAGTTCTTC
clone_size: -; v_call: TRBV5-6; j_call: TRBJ2-3; d_call: TRBD1; cdr3_aa: CASSLPVAVDRAADTQYF; cdr3_nt: TGTGCCAGCAGCTTGCCGGTTGCCGTGGACAGGGCCGCAGATACGCAGTATTTT
clone_size: -; v_call: TRBV6-6; j_call: TRBJ1-1; d_call: -; cdr3_aa: CASSYSGPQGEAFF; cdr3_nt: TGTGCCAGCAGTTACTCGGGGCCGCAAGGTGAAGCTTTCTTT
clone_size: few; v_call: TRBV6-6; j_call: TRBJ2-1; d_call: -; cdr3_aa: CASSYQRGGGSYNEQFF; cdr3_nt: TGTGCCAGCAGTTATCAAAGGGGGGGTGGCTCCTACAATGAGCAGTTCTTC
clone_size: few; v_call: TRBV11-2; j_call: TRBJ2-5; d_call: TRBD2; cdr3_aa: CASSRLAETQYF; cdr3_nt: TGTGCCAGCAGCCGACTAGCGGAGACCCAGTACTTC
clone_size: -; v_call: TRBV3-1; j_call: TRBJ1-3; d_call: -; cdr3_aa: CASSRLQASGNTIYF; cdr3_nt: TGTGCCAGCAGCCGCCTACAGGCATCTGGAAACACCATATATTTT
clone_size: -; v_call: TRBV7-2; j_call: TRBJ2-3; d_call: -; cdr3_aa: CASSFLWGVSTDTQYF; cdr3_nt: TGTGCCAGCAGCTTTCTCTGGGGGGTTAGCACAGATACGCAGTATTTT
clone_size: many; v_call: TRBV11-2; j_call: TRBJ2-2; d_call: TRBD2; cdr3_aa: CASWEGYTGELFF; cdr3_nt: TGTGCCAGCTGGGAGGGGTACACCGGGGAGCTGTTTTTT
clone_size: -; v_call: TRBV11-2; j_call: TRBJ2-3; d_call: -; cdr3_aa: CYGGLALSTDTQYF; cdr3_nt: TGTTATGGCGGGCTTGCGCTAAGCACAGATACGCAGTATTTT
clone_size: -; v_call: TRBV7-9; j_call: TRBJ2-5; d_call: TRBD2; cdr3_aa: CASSLASGGQETQYF; cdr3_nt: TGTGCCAGCAGCCTCGCTAGCGGGGGTCAAGAGACCCAGTACTTC
clone_size: -; v_call: TRBV19; j_call: TRBJ2-1; d_call: -; cdr3_aa: CASQTSRGTSYNEQFF; cdr3_nt: TGTGCCAGCCAAACCTCTCGAGGCACCTCCTACAATGAGCAGTTCTTC
clone_size: -; v_call: TRBV20-1; j_call: TRBJ2-7; d_call: TRBD2; cdr3_aa: CSARAAEGGAYEQYF; cdr3_nt: TGCAGTGCTAGAGCTGCGGAGGGAGGGGCCTACGAGCAGTACTTC
clone_size: -; v_call: TRBV29-1; j_call: TRBJ1-1; d_call: -; cdr3_aa: CSVDSANTEAFF; cdr3_nt: TGCAGCGTTGACTCGGCTAACACTGAAGCTTTCTTT
clone_size: large; v_call: TRBV5-4; j_call: TRBJ2-1; d_call: -; cdr3_aa: CASSLDGTSYNEQFF; cdr3_nt: TGTGCCAGCAGCTTGGATGGGACTTCGTACAATGAGCAGTTCTTC
clone_size: -; v_call: TRBV4-3; j_call: TRBJ2-7; d_call: TRBD2; cdr3_aa: CASSQDRLAGYEQYF; cdr3_nt: TGCGCCAGCAGCCAAGATAGGCTAGCGGGCTACGAGCAGTACTTC
clone_size: few; v_call: TRBV7-6; j_call: TRBJ2-5; d_call: TRBD2; cdr3_aa: CASARRGWGGETQYF; cdr3_nt: TGTGCCAGCGCACGGCGGGGATGGGGGGGAGAGACCCAGTACTTC
clone_size: few; v_call: TRBV4-3; j_call: TRBJ2-2; d_call: -; cdr3_aa: CASSQGSRYTGELFF; cdr3_nt: TGCGCCAGCAGCCAAGGATCTAGATACACCGGGGAGCTGTTTTTT
clone_size: few; v_call: TRBV7-9; j_call: TRBJ1-5; d_call: -; cdr3_aa: CASSLDGLGERGQPQHF; cdr3_nt: TGTGCCAGCAGCTTAGATGGGCTTGGGGAAAGAGGACAGCCCCAGCATTTT